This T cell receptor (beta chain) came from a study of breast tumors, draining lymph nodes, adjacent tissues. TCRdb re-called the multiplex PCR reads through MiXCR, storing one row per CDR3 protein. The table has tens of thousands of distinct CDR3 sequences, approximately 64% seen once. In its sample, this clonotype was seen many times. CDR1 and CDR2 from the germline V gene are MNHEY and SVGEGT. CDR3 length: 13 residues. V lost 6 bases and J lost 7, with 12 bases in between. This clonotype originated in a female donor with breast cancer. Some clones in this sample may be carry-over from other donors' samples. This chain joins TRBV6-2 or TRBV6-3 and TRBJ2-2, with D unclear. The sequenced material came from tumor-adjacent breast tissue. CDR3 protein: CASSRASGGELFF. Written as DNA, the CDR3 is TGTGCCAGCAGCAGAGCGTCGGGCGGGGAGCTGTTTTTT.